Shown below are 23 T cell receptor beta chains from a single sample sequenced in a study of blood T cell repertoires in COVID-19. Assay used: immunoSEQ multiplex PCR; TCRdb lists only in-frame clones, some missing. Of about 64,000 clones in the sample, more than 75% were seen once. The sequencing sample was made of peripheral blood. Every receptor here comes from a man aged 45-65 years with active COVID-19.

The chain uses TRBV23-1 and TRBJ1-5; D remains unclear. TRBV23-1 is an ORF, and what it does is uncertain. V lost 0 bases and J lost 6, with 12 bases in between. This CDR3 region has 15 residues. The CDR3 DNA is TGCGCCAGCAGTCAATCGAGGGAGGGCGTTCAGCCCCAGCATTTT. It is translated as CASSQSREGVQPQHF.

A few counts support this clone. The DNA for the CDR3 is TGTGCCAGCTCACCACCGAGGGGGGGGGCGGCACCCCTCCACTTT. Its protein is CASSPPRGGAAPLHF. The chain combines TRBV18 with TRBJ1-6; TRBD1 is a possible D gene (6 bases). This CDR3 has 15 residues. Germline values: CDR1 KGHSH, CDR2 LQKENI. The V gene lost 0 bases and the J gene lost 11 bases, with 14 bases spanning the gap.

V gene TRBV5-1 combines with J gene TRBJ2-3; D may be TRBD2 (5 bases). CDR1 SGHRS and CDR2 YFSETQ come from the germline V gene. The CDR3 length is 15 residues. The germline V and J ends were trimmed by 0 bases and 5 bases, with 13 bases remaining between them. CDR3 amino acids: CASSLAGGLQDTQYF. CDR3 nucleotide sequence: TGCGCCAGCAGCTTGGCGGGCGGGTTGCAAGATACGCAGTATTTT.

The CDR3: CASSQSQGRGEKLFF. CDR3 bases: TGTGCCAGCAGCCAAAGTCAGGGAAGGGGTGAAAAACTGTTTTTT. This chain joins TRBV7-6 and TRBJ1-4; possible D gene TRBD1, 5 bases. Germline loops: CDR1 SGHVS, CDR2 FNYEAQ. Trimming removed 5 bases from V and 7 bases from J, with 17 bases in between. The CDR3 runs 15 residues.

The chain couples TRBV7-9 to TRBJ2-1; 7 bases map to TRBD2. Germline lookup yields CDR1 SEHNR and CDR2 FQNEAQ (reference sequence). The CDR3 has 16 amino acids. V shed 4 bases, J shed 4 bases, and the junction held 10 bases outside the gene matches. CDR3 sequence (DNA): TGTGCCAGCAGCTCTCCCCAGCGGGGCCTTTACAATGAGCAGTTCTTC. Amino acids: CASSSPQRGLYNEQFF.

This chain links TRBV4-1 with TRBJ2-7, with TRBD2 identical over 7 bases. Germline V CDR1 and CDR2: MGHRA, YSYEKL. This CDR3 contains 14 residues. The V and J ends lost 1 base and 2 bases, in that order; junction bases with no gene match: 2. DNA of the CDR3: TGCGCCAGCAGCCAAGGGGCGGGGGCCTACGAGCAGTACTTC. This codes for CASSQGAGAYEQYF.

The chain links TRBV6-5 to TRBJ1-3; unclear D gene. The V gene's germline CDR1 is MNHEY and CDR2 SVGAGI. Trimming removed 4 bases at V and 0 bases at J, with 10 bases between. The CDR3 consists of 15 residues. The CDR3 loop reads CASSLGPVSGNTIYF. The CDR3 coding sequence is TGTGCCAGCAGTTTGGGCCCCGTCTCTGGAAACACCATATATTTT.

The table lists this clone with a count of one. J is TRBJ2-5 and V is TRBV7-9; tentatively, D is TRBD1 (6 bases). Germline V lookup: CDR1 SEHNR, CDR2 FQNEAQ (reference sequence). With 7 bases removed from V and 2 bases from J, the gap between germline ends came to 17 bases. The CDR3 loop spans 15 amino acids. The DNA of the CDR3 is TGTGCCAGCACCCTATACCCGACAGGTCAAGAGACCCAGTACTTC. This encodes CASTLYPTGQETQYF. The variable domain in full, completed from reference TRBV7-9 and TRBJ2-5, reads DTGVSQNPRHKITKRGQNVTFRCDPISEHNRLYWYRQTLGQGPEFLTYFQNEAQLEKSRLLSDRFSAERPKGSFSTLEIQRTEQGDSAMYLCASTLYPTGQETQYFGPGTRLLVL.

CDR3 loop: CATKVARSTGELFF. The CDR3 DNA sequence: TGTGCCACCAAGGTTGCGCGGAGCACCGGGGAGCTGTTTTTT. The chain joins TRBV15 to TRBJ2-2; D is unclear. This CDR3 contains 14 residues. The germline V gene encodes CDR1 LNHNV and CDR2 YYDKDF (reference sequence). V was trimmed by 7 bases and J by 4 bases, leaving 13 bases between them.

V is TRBV6-6 and J is TRBJ2-1, with 12 bases aligning to TRBD2. The V segment lost 2 bases and the J segment 12 bases; nucleotides outside the gene matches: 11. The germline gives CDR1 MNHNY, CDR2 SVGAGI (reference sequence). The length of the CDR3 is 16 residues. In DNA, the CDR3 is TGTGCCAGCAGTTACGGGGCACTAGCGGGAGGAAGCGGGCAGTTCTTC. Translating it yields CASSYGALAGGSGQFF.

The chain recombines TRBV6-5 with TRBJ1-2, with 8 bases matching TRBD1. Germline-derived CDR1 and CDR2 are MNHEY and SVGAGI. The junction had 5 bases not matched to a gene; V was cut back by 0 bases and J by 8 bases. The CDR3 extends over 14 amino acids. CDR3 sequence reads: CASSYSTGVGGYTF. For the CDR3, the DNA is TGTGCCAGCAGTTACTCGACAGGGGTGGGCGGCTACACCTTC.

The chain joins TRBV9 to TRBJ1-3, with TRBD1 identical over 9 bases. From germline, CDR1 is SGDLS and CDR2 YYNGEE. The trim removed 0 bases at V and 4 bases at J, leaving 8 bases unmatched. The CDR3 contains 17 residues. This CDR3 reads CASSVGSGQGKGNTIYF. CDR3 nucleotide sequence: TGTGCCAGCAGCGTAGGATCCGGACAGGGGAAGGGAAACACCATATATTTT.

The chain joins TRBV6-2 or TRBV6-3 to TRBJ2-2, with a tentative D call TRBD2 (6 bases). This CDR3 is built from 15 residues. Germline-derived CDR1 and CDR2 are MNHEY and SVGEGT. Between the trimmed V and J ends, which lost 4 bases and 1 base, there was a span of 10 bases. CDR3 DNA sequence: TGTGCCAGCAGTTGGGACTTTCGGAACACCGGGGAGCTGTTTTTT. It translates to CASSWDFRNTGELFF.

J is TRBJ2-1 and V is TRBV29-1; 12 nucleotides match TRBD2. CDR3 size: 15 residues. J gave up 5 bases and V 6 bases, and 8 bases lay outside the gene matches. Germline V gives CDR1 SQVTM, CDR2 ANQGSEA. The CDR3 nucleotides are TGCAGCGTAACTGCTAGCGGGGGGGACCACAATGAGCAGTTCTTC. Residues: CSVTASGGDHNEQFF.

This clone has a handful of counts. This rearrangement joins TRBV19 to TRBJ2-5, with a tentative D call TRBD1 (6 bases). CDR1 and CDR2 from the germline V gene are LNHDA and SQIVND (reference sequence). The CDR3 is 16 residues long. Trimming pared 5 bases from V and 4 bases from J, leaving 20 bases between. CDR3 loop: CASSSPRGRGGETQYF. The CDR3 nucleotides are TGTGCCAGTAGTTCCCCCCGTGGCAGGGGTGGAGAGACCCAGTACTTC. Supplemented by reference TRBV19 and TRBJ2-5, the full variable domain reads DGGITQSPKYLFRKEGQNVTLSCEQNLNHDAMYWYRQDPGQGLRLIYYSQIVNDFQKGDIAEGYSVSREKKESFPLTVTSAQKNPTAFYLCASSSPRGRGGETQYFGPGTRLLVL.

This clone has only one observation. The CDR3 DNA is TGTGCCAGCAGCCCTGGGCATTCCTACGAGCAGTACTTC. Its protein product is CASSPGHSYEQYF. The chain uses TRBV3-1 (or the pseudogene TRBV3-2) and TRBJ2-7; no reliable D call. V was shortened by 4 bases and J by 1 base, with 8 bases between the two germline ends. The CDR3 is 13 amino acids. Germline CDR1 reads LGHDT; CDR2 reads YNNKEL (reference sequence).

The chain carries TRBV7-2 and TRBJ1-1; D not certain. Germline loops: CDR1 SGHTA, CDR2 FQGNSA. The V gene lost 5 bases and the J gene lost 6 bases, with 10 bases spanning the gap. The CDR3 runs 12 residues. CDR3 sequence reads: CASSPRHPEAFF. CDR3 DNA sequence: TGTGCCAGCAGCCCGAGACACCCTGAAGCTTTCTTT.

The J gene is TRBJ2-7, the V gene TRBV28; TRBD1 aligns across 11 bases. V dropped 1 base and J dropped 5; count of bases not matched to a gene: 7. The CDR3 spans 16 residues. Germline loops: CDR1 MDHEN, CDR2 SYDVKM. CDR3 region: CASSLFSGQGADEQYF. CDR3 nucleotide sequence: TGTGCCAGCAGTTTATTTTCCGGACAGGGGGCCGACGAGCAGTACTTC.

This chain uses TRBV7-2 with TRBJ1-2; weak D call: TRBD1 (6 bases). V lost 1 base and J 12 bases, leaving 12 bases between the germline ends. Germline lookup yields CDR1 SGHTA and CDR2 FQGNSA. The CDR3 sequence is 12 residues long. CDR3 in DNA: TGTGCCAGCAGCTTAGTCGGACAGCTGAACACCTTC. Encoded protein: CASSLVGQLNTF.

The chain uses TRBV9 and TRBJ2-1; 12 nucleotides line up with TRBD2. CDR1 is SGDLS and CDR2 is YYNGEE in the germline V gene. The V and J ends lost 4 bases and 7 bases, in that order; junction bases with no gene match: 3. This CDR3 has 14 amino acids. The CDR3 DNA sequence: TGTGCCAGCAGCCCGACTAGCGGGAGAAATGAGCAGTTCTTC. It is translated as CASSPTSGRNEQFF.

The rearrangement joins TRBV24-1 to TRBJ2-3; the match to TRBD2 covers 9 bases. Germline V gene sequence: CDR1 KGHDR, CDR2 SFDVKD. The CDR3 covers 17 residues. Losses at the gene ends were 3 bases for V and 4 bases for J; bases not matched to a gene: 10. CDR3 protein: CATSDLPASGIADTQYF. The CDR3 nucleotides read TGTGCCACCAGTGATCTGCCCGCTAGCGGGATCGCAGATACGCAGTATTTT.

J is TRBJ1-2 and V is TRBV6-6; 10 bases map to TRBD1. The V segment lost 7 bases and the J segment 4 bases; nucleotides outside the gene matches: 12. Germline values: CDR1 MNHNY, CDR2 SVGAGI (reference sequence). This CDR3 comprises 16 residues. CDR3 DNA sequence: TGTGCCAGCACACCTCCCCCTGGGACAGGGGCCTATGGCTACACCTTC. The encoded protein is CASTPPPGTGAYGYTF.

The chain recombines TRBV28 with TRBJ1-2, with TRBD1 as a possible D gene (5 bases). Germline V gives CDR1 MDHEN, CDR2 SYDVKM. CDR3 length equals 15 residues. V lost 3 bases and J lost 2, with 13 bases in between. CDR3 amino acids: CASSFSGWVNYGYTF. Here the CDR3 DNA reads TGTGCCAGCAGTTTCTCAGGGTGGGTAAACTATGGCTACACCTTC.